Reported below is one TCR beta chain. Its antigen is undetermined. With no exception, relapse followed autologous stem cell transplantation in all patients, and brentuximab vedotin exposure varied. Clones were sequenced by immunoSEQ multiplex PCR, and TCRdb holds only the in-frame ones, with some missing. The sample lists around 150,000 clones, about 81% seen once, with roughly 9.8% in the top ten. The data originate from a study of PD-1 blockade in classical Hodgkin lymphoma. Study results and caveats: Complete responders had baseline diversity similar to newly diagnosed patients. Reported findings placed baseline TCR diversity lower in newly diagnosed patients (compared with healthy donors). Among the patients, those starting nivolumab under 1 year after ASCT were excluded.

V was pared by 1 base and J by 1 base, with 16 bases between. CDR1 is MGHRA, CDR2 YSYEKL, per germline. CDR3 length equals 17 residues. The TCR was taken from a human donor with classical Hodgkin lymphoma. The J gene is TRBJ1-2, the V gene TRBV4-1, with a weak D call TRBD1 (6 bases). Sequencing used peripheral blood mononuclear cells (PBMCs), obtained before the second cycle of nivolumab. The CDR3 DNA reads TGCGCCAGCAGCCAAGCCCGGAGAGGGGGTATTAACTATGGCTACACCTTC. This codes for CASSQARRGGINYGYTF.